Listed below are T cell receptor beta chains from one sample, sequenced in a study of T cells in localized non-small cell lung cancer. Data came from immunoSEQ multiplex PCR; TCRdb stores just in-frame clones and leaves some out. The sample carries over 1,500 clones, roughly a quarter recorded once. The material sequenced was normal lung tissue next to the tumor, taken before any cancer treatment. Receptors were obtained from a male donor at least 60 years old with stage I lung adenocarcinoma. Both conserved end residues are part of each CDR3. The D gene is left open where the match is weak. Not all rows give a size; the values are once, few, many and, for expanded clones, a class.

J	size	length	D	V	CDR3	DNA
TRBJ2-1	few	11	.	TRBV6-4	CASTIYNEQFF	TGTGCCAGCACGATTTACAATGAGCAGTTCTTC
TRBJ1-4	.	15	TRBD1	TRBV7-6	CASRPPRGGDEKLFF	TGTGCCAGCAGGCCACCCAGGGGGGGCGATGAAAAACTGTTTTTT
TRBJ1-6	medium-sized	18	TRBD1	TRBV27	CASSYAQGASVINSPLHF	TGTGCCAGCAGTTATGCACAGGGGGCTTCCGTTATTAATTCACCCCTCCACTTT
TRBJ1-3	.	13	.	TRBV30	CAWSGATGNTIYF	TGTGCCTGGAGTGGGGCCACTGGAAACACCATATATTTT
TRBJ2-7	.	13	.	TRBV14	CASSRNRGYEQYF	TGTGCCAGCAGCCGAAATCGGGGCTACGAGCAGTACTTC
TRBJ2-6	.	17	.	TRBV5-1	CASSSTTGVSGANVLTF	TGCGCCAGCAGCTCAACCACGGGGGTTTCTGGGGCCAACGTCCTGACTTTC
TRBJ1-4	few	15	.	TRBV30	CAWSEEGTTNEKLFF	TGTGCCTGGAGTGAGGAGGGAACAACTAATGAAAAACTGTTTTTT
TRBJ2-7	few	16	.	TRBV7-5	CASSRTIAGESYEQYF	TGTGCCAGCAGCCGCACCATAGCGGGGGAGTCCTACGAGCAGTACTTC
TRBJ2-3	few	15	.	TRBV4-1	CASSQGGGAADTQYF	TGCGCCAGCAGCCAAGGAGGGGGGGCCGCAGATACGCAGTATTTT
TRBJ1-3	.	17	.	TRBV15	CATSRDPQQGAGNTIYF	TGTGCCACCAGCAGAGACCCCCAACAGGGTGCCGGAAACACCATATATTTT
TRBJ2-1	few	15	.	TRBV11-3	CASRDFGGPDNEQFF	TGTGCCAGCAGGGATTTCGGGGGCCCGGACAATGAGCAGTTCTTC
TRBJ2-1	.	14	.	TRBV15	CATSGLSSYNEQFF	TGTGCCACCAGCGGCCTAAGCTCCTACAATGAGCAGTTCTTC
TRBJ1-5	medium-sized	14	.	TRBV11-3	CASSLEGSNQPQHF	TGTGCCAGCAGCTTGGAGGGTAGCAATCAGCCCCAGCATTTT
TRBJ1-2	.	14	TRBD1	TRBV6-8	CASSYSDRVYGYTF	TGTGCCAGCAGTTACTCAGACAGGGTCTATGGCTACACCTTC
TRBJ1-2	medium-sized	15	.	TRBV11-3	CASSLGAGILYGYTF	TGTGCCAGCAGCCTTGGGGCCGGAATCCTTTATGGCTACACCTTC
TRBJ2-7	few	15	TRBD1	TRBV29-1	CSVTGGFRYNYEQYF	TGCAGCGTTACAGGGGGTTTCAGGTATAACTACGAGCAGTACTTC
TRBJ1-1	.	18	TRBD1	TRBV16	CASSPNRIGQGADTEAFF	TGTGCCAGCAGCCCCAACCGGATAGGACAGGGGGCAGACACTGAAGCTTTCTTT
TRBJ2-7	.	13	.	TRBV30	CAWSVNTAYEQYF	TGTGCCTGGAGTGTGAACACGGCCTACGAGCAGTACTTC
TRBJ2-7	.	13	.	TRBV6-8	CASSYGEGGEQYF	TGTGCCAGCAGTTACGGAGAGGGTGGTGAGCAGTACTTC
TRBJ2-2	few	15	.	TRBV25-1	CASSRGSWRTGELFF	TGTGCCAGCAGTAGAGGTAGTTGGCGCACCGGGGAGCTGTTTTTT
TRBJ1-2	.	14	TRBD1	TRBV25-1	CASSGGQGYYGYTF	TGTGCCAGCAGTGGCGGACAGGGCTACTATGGCTACACCTTC
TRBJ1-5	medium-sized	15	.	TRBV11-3	CASSLGGGGIQPQHF	TGTGCCAGCAGCTTAGGAGGGGGGGGGATTCAGCCCCAGCATTTT
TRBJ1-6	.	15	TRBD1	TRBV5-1	CASSPNPGGDSPLHF	TGCGCCAGCAGCCCTAACCCAGGGGGAGATTCACCCCTCCACTTT
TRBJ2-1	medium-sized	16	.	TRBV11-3	CASSLVGGRTYNEQFF	TGTGCCAGCAGCTTGGTGGGGGGCCGAACATACAATGAGCAGTTCTTC
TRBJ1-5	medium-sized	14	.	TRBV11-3	CASSGRQANQPQHF	TGTGCCAGCAGCGGGAGACAGGCGAATCAGCCCCAGCATTTT
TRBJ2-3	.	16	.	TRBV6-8	CASSLTGTSGTDTQYF	TGTGCCAGCAGTTTAACCGGGACATCGGGCACAGATACGCAGTATTTT
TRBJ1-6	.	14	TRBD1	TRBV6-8	CASSPDRANSPLHF	TGTGCCAGCAGTCCCGACAGGGCGAATTCACCCCTCCACTTT
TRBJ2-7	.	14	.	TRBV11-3	CASSPGHQSYEQYF	TGTGCCAGCAGCCCGGGACACCAGTCCTACGAGCAGTACTTC
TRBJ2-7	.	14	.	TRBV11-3	CASSLEGSNSEQYF	TGTGCCAGCAGCTTGGAGGGGAGTAATTCCGAGCAGTACTTC
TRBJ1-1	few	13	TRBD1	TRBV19	CASKTGDRGEAFF	TGTGCCAGTAAAACAGGGGATAGGGGTGAAGCTTTCTTT
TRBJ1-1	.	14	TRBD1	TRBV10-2	CASSDQTGITEAFF	TGCGCCAGCAGTGATCAGACAGGGATCACTGAAGCTTTCTTT
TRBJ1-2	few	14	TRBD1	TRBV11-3	CASKSAEGAPGYTF	TGTGCCAGCAAGTCAGCCGAGGGGGCGCCTGGCTACACCTTC
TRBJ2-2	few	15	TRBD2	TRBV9	CASSVQGLVAGELFF	TGTGCCAGCAGCGTCCAGGGACTAGTGGCTGGGGAGCTGTTTTTT
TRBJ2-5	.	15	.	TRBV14	CASSHSSGLGETQYF	TGTGCCAGCAGCCACTCGTCCGGGCTGGGGGAGACCCAGTACTTC
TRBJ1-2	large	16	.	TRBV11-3	CASSRSQGSANYGYTF	TGTGCCAGCAGCAGAAGCCAGGGTTCAGCTAACTATGGCTACACCTTC
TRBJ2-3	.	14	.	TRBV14	CASSQQAGTDTQYF	TGTGCCAGCAGCCAACAGGCCGGCACAGATACGCAGTATTTT
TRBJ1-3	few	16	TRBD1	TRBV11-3	CASSLRATGIGNTIYF	TGTGCCAGCAGCTTAAGGGCGACAGGGATCGGAAACACCATATATTTT
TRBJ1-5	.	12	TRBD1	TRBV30	CALRQGGQPQHF	TGTGCCCTTAGACAGGGAGGGCAGCCCCAGCATTTT
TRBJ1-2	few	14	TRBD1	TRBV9	CANSQGQFNYGYTF	TGTGCCAACTCGCAGGGACAGTTTAACTATGGCTACACCTTC
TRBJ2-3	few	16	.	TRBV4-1	CASSQVLRVSTDTQYF	TGCGCCAGCAGCCAAGTTTTGAGGGTGAGCACAGATACGCAGTATTTT
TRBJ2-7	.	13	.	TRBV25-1	CASSAASGDEQYF	TGTGCCAGCAGCGCAGCAAGTGGCGACGAGCAGTACTTC
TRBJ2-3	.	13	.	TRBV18	CASSPSRLDTQYF	TGTGCCAGCTCACCAAGCAGGCTCGATACGCAGTATTTT
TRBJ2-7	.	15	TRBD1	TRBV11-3	CASSSGTGWDYEQYF	TGTGCCAGCAGCTCAGGGACAGGGTGGGACTACGAGCAGTACTTC
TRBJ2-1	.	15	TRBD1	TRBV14	CASSHLKTGGDEQFF	TGTGCCAGCAGCCATTTAAAGACAGGGGGCGATGAGCAGTTCTTC
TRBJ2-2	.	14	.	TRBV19	CASSMTSNTGELFF	TGTGCCAGTAGTATGACCTCGAACACCGGGGAGCTGTTTTTT
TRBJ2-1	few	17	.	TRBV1	CASSQGRGQGSYNEQFF	TGCGCCAGCAGCCAAGGCCGTGGACAGGGGTCCTACAATGAGCAGTTCTTC
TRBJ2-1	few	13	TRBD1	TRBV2	CASSGTTGVEQFF	TGTGCCAGCAGTGGAACTACAGGGGTTGAGCAGTTCTTC
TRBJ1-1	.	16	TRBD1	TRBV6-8	CAIRKGTALMNTEAFF	TGTGCCATCAGGAAAGGGACAGCCCTAATGAACACTGAAGCTTTCTTT
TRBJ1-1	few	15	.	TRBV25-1	CASSEGRLRGTEAFF	TGTGCCAGCAGTGAGGGACGACTCCGAGGCACTGAAGCTTTCTTT
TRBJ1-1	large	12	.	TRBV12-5	CASTSWSTEAFF	TGTGCCAGCACCTCATGGAGCACTGAAGCTTTCTTT
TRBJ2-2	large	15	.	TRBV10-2	CASSESVTSTGELFF	TGCGCCAGCAGTGAGTCCGTGACTAGCACCGGGGAGCTGTTTTTT
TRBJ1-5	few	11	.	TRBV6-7	CATGGNQPQHF	TGTGCCACAGGGGGCAATCAGCCCCAGCATTTT
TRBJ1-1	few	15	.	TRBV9	CASSEYRVKETEAFF	TGTGCCAGCAGTGAATACAGGGTAAAGGAAACTGAAGCTTTCTTT
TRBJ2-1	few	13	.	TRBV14	CASSLATFNEQFF	TGTGCCAGCAGCCTTGCGACCTTCAATGAGCAGTTCTTC
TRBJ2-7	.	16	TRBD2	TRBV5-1	CASSSLTSGGSYEQYF	TGCGCCAGCAGCTCTCTTACTAGCGGGGGCTCCTACGAGCAGTACTTC
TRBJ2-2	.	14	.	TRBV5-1	CASSRDTNTGELFF	TGCGCCAGCAGCAGGGACACAAACACCGGGGAGCTGTTTTTT